This TCR beta chain was sequenced during a study of shared T cell receptors in the human thymus. Germline V lookup: CDR1 LGHNA, CDR2 YSLEER. V dropped 3 bases and J dropped 0; count of bases not matched to a gene: 7. The CDR3 contains 17 residues. Clones were read by immunoSEQ multiplex PCR, and TCRdb kept only the in-frame ones, dropping some. The repertoire has about 380,000 clones, approximately 95% of them found once; the top ten carry approximately 0.02%. The source of this sequence is a human donor. The sequenced sample was thymocytes. The chain combines TRBV4-3 with TRBJ2-3, with 9 bases identical to TRBD2. The CDR3 sequence is CASSQCVAGGSTDTQYF. As DNA, the CDR3 is TGCGCCAGCAGCCAGTGTGTGGCGGGAGGGAGCACAGATACGCAGTATTTT.